This is a list of T cell receptor beta chains from one sample in a study of blood T cells in healthy people across ages. TCRdb analysed the 5' RACE reads with MiXCR anew, one entry per CDR3 protein. The sample contains 1,500,000 or so distinct CDR3 sequences, approximately 59% of which appear only once. Sequences were obtained from blood. Source of these receptors: a young man in good health. The CDR3 runs from the conserved cysteine through the conserved F or W. Each record gives: V gene, J gene, CDR3 protein.

V gene: TRBV20-1; J gene: TRBJ2-1; CDR3 protein: CSAGVGALSIGRNEQFF
V gene: TRBV7-2; J gene: TRBJ2-5; CDR3 protein: CASSLTGAPMQYF
V gene: TRBV12-3/TRBV12-4; J gene: TRBJ1-1; CDR3 protein: CASSSQARKYTEAFF
V gene: TRBV4-2; J gene: TRBJ2-7; CDR3 protein: CASSLRDRVVDEQYF
V gene: TRBV7-9; J gene: TRBJ2-3; CDR3 protein: CASSLMPREGPDTQYF
V gene: TRBV7-2; J gene: -; CDR3 protein: CASSFRTSGGGMIYEQYF
V gene: TRBV6-1; J gene: TRBJ2-7; CDR3 protein: CASSGTVGTGPRVKSEQYF
V gene: TRBV5-5; J gene: TRBJ2-7; CDR3 protein: CASRGAETYEQYF
V gene: TRBV5-1; J gene: -; CDR3 protein: CASSSQTSGTQYF
V gene: TRBV4-2; J gene: TRBJ1-2; CDR3 protein: CASSHADRGNGYTF
V gene: TRBV27; J gene: TRBJ2-1; CDR3 protein: CACSPIPPLGTAPNEQFF
V gene: TRBV29-1; J gene: TRBJ2-7; CDR3 protein: CSVNRGSYEQYF
V gene: TRBV7-2; J gene: TRBJ2-5; CDR3 protein: CASSPRTSGVETQYF
V gene: TRBV4-1; J gene: TRBJ2-5; CDR3 protein: CASSQDDGGGLQETQYF
V gene: TRBV7-9; J gene: TRBJ2-1; CDR3 protein: CASSLKGAVHYNEQFF